These 17 T cell receptor beta chains came from one sample sequenced in a study of primary melanoma T cells and metastatic recurrence. Measured with immunoSEQ multiplex PCR; TCRdb has only the in-frame clones, and not every one. The table shows about 670 clones, with 75% occurring only once. Material: melanoma tumor tissue. These receptors were taken from a human donor with melanoma.

V is TRBV6-8 and J is TRBJ2-5; TRBD2 matches 8 bases. CDR1 is MNHGY, CDR2 SAAAGT, per germline. J gave up 4 bases and V 8 bases, and 12 bases lay outside the gene matches. The CDR3 is 15 amino acids. CDR3 in DNA: TGTGCCAGCCGGGGGGGAAACACCCCCAGAGAGACCCAGTACTTC. Translation: CASRGGNTPRETQYF.

The chain employs TRBV11-3 and TRBJ1-2, with 9 bases lining up with TRBD1. Germline assignment: CDR1 SGHNT and CDR2 YENEEA. This CDR3 has 15 residues. Trimming removed 5 bases from V and 4 bases from J; junction bases left unmatched: 8. This CDR3 is CASSRGQDRGYGYTF. The CDR3 nucleotides read TGTGCCAGCAGCAGGGGTCAGGACAGGGGCTATGGCTACACCTTC.

In its sample, this clone was seen once. DNA for the CDR3: TGTGCCAGTAGGACAGGGGGAGGAACTGAAGCTTTCTTT. This sequence encodes CASRTGGGTEAFF. The chain employs TRBV19 and TRBJ1-1; 9 bases agree with TRBD1. There are 13 residues in the CDR3. The V and J ends lost 6 bases and 5 bases, in that order; junction bases with no gene match: 4. Looked up from germline, CDR1 is LNHDA and CDR2 is SQIVND (reference sequence).

The CDR3 spells CASSLRDLPYEQYF. CDR3 DNA sequence: TGTGCCAGCAGCCTCCGGGACCTTCCCTACGAGCAGTACTTC. V usage is TRBV11-3 and J usage is TRBJ2-7; D possibly uses TRBD1 or TRBD2 (5 bases each). Trimming left V 5 bases short and J 2 bases short, with 13 bases between. Germline assignment: CDR1 SGHNT and CDR2 YENEEA. The CDR3 runs to 14 residues. Together with reference TRBV11-3 and TRBJ2-7, the CDR3 gives the full variable domain: EAGVVQSPRYKIIEKKQPVAFWCNPISGHNTLYWYLQNLGQGPELLIRYENEEAVDDSQLPKDRFSAERLKGVDSTLKIQPAELGDSAVYLCASSLRDLPYEQYFGPGTRLTVT.

The gene calls are TRBV6-8 and TRBJ1-5; no reliable D call. Germline lookup yields CDR1 MNHGY and CDR2 SAAAGT. This CDR3 has 14 residues. The germline V and J ends were trimmed by 8 bases and 0 bases, with 11 bases remaining between them. CDR3: CASRRVDSNQPQHF. CDR3 nucleotides: TGTGCCAGCCGGAGGGTGGATAGCAATCAGCCCCAGCATTTT.

J is TRBJ1-4 and V is TRBV6-8; a possible D gene is TRBD1 (5 bases). Per the germline V gene, CDR1 is MNHGY and CDR2 is SAAAGT. This CDR3 is 13 amino acids long. Trimming took 11 bases from V and 0 from J, leaving 10 bases between them. CDR3 DNA: TGTGCCGCCAGGGATGCAACTAATGAAAAACTGTTTTTT. Its translation is CAARDATNEKLFF.

The V gene is TRBV6-8, the J gene TRBJ1-2; tentatively, D is TRBD1 (6 bases). Trimming pared 10 bases from V and 2 bases from J, leaving 17 bases between. There are 14 residues in the CDR3. From germline, CDR1 is MNHGY and CDR2 SAAAGT. CDR3 sequence (DNA): TGTGCCACCAAGGGGGACGGAAGCAACTATGGCTACACCTTC. This gives the protein CATKGDGSNYGYTF.

The V gene is TRBV19, the J gene TRBJ1-4, with D perhaps TRBD1 (6 bases). This CDR3 has 14 amino acids. Trimming removed 3 bases at V and 8 bases at J, with 13 bases between. The germline V gene encodes CDR1 LNHDA and CDR2 SQIVND (reference sequence). The CDR3 spells CASSILGGGEKLFF. The DNA of the CDR3 is TGTGCCAGTAGTATCCTCGGGGGCGGAGAAAAACTGTTTTTT.

The chain uses TRBV12-5 and TRBJ1-5, with TRBD1 matching 11 bases. The CDR3 covers 14 residues. Per germline, CDR1 LGHNT and CDR2 FRNRAP. The CDR3 DNA sequence: TGTGCCAGCACCCACCGGGACAGGGGGGCGCCCCAGCATTTT. Amino acids: CASTHRDRGAPQHF.

V gene TRBV6-8 combines with J gene TRBJ1-1; D not resolved. Germline assignment: CDR1 MNHGY and CDR2 SAAAGT. Trimming left V 6 bases short and J 8 bases short, with 19 bases between. The CDR3 spans 14 residues. In DNA, the CDR3 is TGTGCCAGCAGGGGATCATTTAGAACCGGCGAAGCTTTCTTT. This codes for CASRGSFRTGEAFF.

The CDR3 DNA reads TGTGCCAGCAGGCGAGCATTGGGGGGGTTAGCAACTAATGAAAAACTGTTTTTT. Amino acid sequence: CASRRALGGLATNEKLFF. The rearrangement uses TRBV6-8 and TRBJ1-4; D might be TRBD1 (5 bases). Germline values: CDR1 MNHGY, CDR2 SAAAGT. V lost 6 bases to trimming and J lost 0 bases, with 20 bases between them. The CDR3 has 18 residues.

The V call is TRBV28, the J call TRBJ1-2, with D possibly being TRBD1 (6 bases). The V and J ends lost 6 bases and 7 bases respectively, with 15 bases between them. Germline V gene lookup returns CDR1 MDHEN and CDR2 SYDVKM. This CDR3 has 13 amino acids. DNA for the CDR3: TGTGCCAGCAGCCCCGGGGGGGCGATTGGCTACACCTTC. The encoded protein is CASSPGGAIGYTF.

This clone was found once. The genes are TRBV19 and TRBJ2-2, with D perhaps matching TRBD2 (6 bases). V was cut by 3 bases and J by 6 bases, with 11 bases left in between. CDR3 length: 14 residues. The germline V gene has CDR1 LNHDA and CDR2 SQIVND (reference sequence). Here the CDR3 reads CASSISGEAGELFF. The CDR3 bases are TGTGCCAGTAGTATCTCTGGGGAGGCCGGGGAGCTGTTTTTT.

This clone appeared a single time. The genes are TRBV6-8 and TRBJ2-3; 7 bases agree with TRBD1. In germline, CDR1 is MNHGY, CDR2 SAAAGT. V was pared by 7 bases and J by 4 bases, with 8 bases of the junction left unmatched. The CDR3 runs 14 residues. This CDR3 is CASKNRGRSDTQYF. The CDR3 nucleotides read TGTGCCAGCAAAAACAGGGGACGGTCAGATACGCAGTATTTT.

The chain employs TRBV19 and TRBJ1-5, with D possibly matching TRBD1 (6 bases). The V end was cut by 1 base, the J end by 2 bases, with 9 bases between. Germline assignment: CDR1 LNHDA and CDR2 SQIVND (reference sequence). There are 15 residues in the CDR3. The CDR3 DNA reads TGTGCCAGTAGTATAGGCAGGGGACGCAATCAGCCCCAGCATTTT. Protein sequence: CASSIGRGRNQPQHF.

By share, this clone ranks as large. The genes are TRBV6-8 and TRBJ2-5; 7 bases are shared with TRBD1. Germline CDR1 and CDR2: MNHGY and SAAAGT. CDR3 length: 13 amino acids. Germline trimming cut 6 bases from V and 2 bases from J; bases unmatched to any gene: 3. The CDR3 DNA reads as TGTGCCAGCAGGGGGGACAGTCAAGAGACCCAGTACTTC. Encoded protein: CASRGDSQETQYF.

By share of the sample, this clone is hyperexpanded. The chain couples TRBV11-3 to TRBJ1-2; D is undetermined. Trimming took off 5 bases at V and 5 bases at J, with 18 bases between the two ends. CDR3 size: 15 residues. Germline loops: CDR1 SGHNT, CDR2 YENEEA. The CDR3 coding sequence is TGTGCCAGCAGCCCCCGACAAAGGACCGATTATGGCTACACCTTC. Amino acid sequence: CASSPRQRTDYGYTF.